This TCR beta chain appears in the sequencing data of a study of cytomegalovirus exposure and HLA in healthy donors. Study-level findings and limits: Indistinguishable V segments, including TRBV6-2 and TRBV6-3, were excluded. A link between a missense DCLRE1C variant and TCR beta V- and J-gene trimming emerged from a later analysis.

This PCR relied on a set of 60 Vbeta primers and 13 Jbeta primers. Sequencing was performed with immunoSEQ multiplex PCR; in TCRdb, only in-frame clones are kept and a portion is missing. The data contain 100,000 to 150,000 clones, approximately 17% of them singletons. This clone was observed a handful of times. No antigen is known for it. V shed 6 bases, J shed 2 bases, and the junction held 5 bases outside the gene matches. CDR3 length: 15 amino acids. Per germline, CDR1 MNHEY and CDR2 SVGAGI. This TCR derives from a female donor in good health and CMV-seropositive. The material sequenced was PBMCs. This chain uses TRBV6-5 with TRBJ2-5, with 11 nucleotides matching TRBD2. This chain's CDR3 is CASSNLAGGQETQYF. The CDR3 DNA reads as TGTGCCAGCAGCAATCTAGCGGGGGGTCAAGAGACCCAGTACTTC.